The 13 T cell receptor beta chains below come from one sample, sequenced in a study of blood T cell repertoires in COVID-19. Libraries were prepared by immunoSEQ multiplex PCR; TCRdb keeps only in-frame clonotypes and omits some of them. The table includes about 260,000 clones, 65% to 85% detected once. Sample: peripheral blood. All receptors derive from a woman between 40 and 50 years old who had recovered from COVID-19.

The genes are TRBV5-5 and TRBJ2-7; TRBD1 agrees at 8 bases. With V trimmed by 4 bases and J by 5 bases, 8 bases remained unmatched. From germline, CDR1 is SGHKS and CDR2 YYEKEE (reference sequence). The CDR3 spans 14 residues. The CDR3 loop is CASSQGQEWNEQYF. In nucleotides, the CDR3 is TGTGCCAGCAGCCAGGGACAGGAGTGGAACGAGCAGTACTTC.

The V call is TRBV2, the J call TRBJ2-4, with D possibly being TRBD1 (6 bases). Germline V lookup: CDR1 SNHLY, CDR2 FYNNEI. V shed 3 bases and J shed 6 bases, with 9 bases lying between them. CDR3 length: 13 residues. The CDR3 DNA is TGTGCCAGCAGTGATCAGGGGCCAAACATTCAGTACTTC. As protein: CASSDQGPNIQYF.

This sequence joins TRBV5-4 and TRBJ2-5; 8 bases align to TRBD1. The CDR3 consists of 17 residues. Looked up from germline, CDR1 is SGHNT and CDR2 is YYREEE (reference sequence). The junction had 13 bases not matched to a gene; V was cut back by 1 base and J by 5 bases. CDR3 nucleotide sequence: TGTGCCAGCAGCTTGTTCAGGGGGCTTGGATGGGAGGAGACCCAGTACTTC. It codes for CASSLFRGLGWEETQYF.

The chain couples TRBV5-4 to TRBJ1-1; D is ambiguous. The germline V and J ends were trimmed by 4 bases and 1 base, with 8 bases remaining between them. The CDR3 is 13 amino acids. Germline lookup yields CDR1 SGHNT and CDR2 YYREEE (reference sequence). The CDR3 DNA reads TGTGCCAGCAGCGTAACAGAGAACACTGAAGCTTTCTTT. This sequence encodes CASSVTENTEAFF.

This clone was seen more than once but under ten times. The chain is built from TRBV5-6 and TRBJ2-5; weak D call: TRBD2 (7 bases). Germline V gene sequence: CDR1 SGHDT, CDR2 YYEEEE. The V gene lost 1 base and the J gene lost 1 base, with 17 bases spanning the gap. The CDR3 totals 17 residues. The CDR3 DNA reads as TGTGCCAGCAGCTTGAGTGGGGGGGGCACTTTCCAAGAGACCCAGTACTTC. Amino acids: CASSLSGGGTFQETQYF.

This clone was detected once. The CDR3 reads CASSTGGRGYTF. CDR3 DNA: TGTGCCAGCAGTACGGGAGGACGTGGCTACACCTTC. The chain links TRBV6-6 to TRBJ1-2; no clear D. V lost 5 bases, J lost 7 bases, and 11 bases lay in between. Germline assignment: CDR1 MNHNY and CDR2 SVGAGI (reference sequence). The CDR3 has 12 amino acids.

In regard to this clone: In the same sample, other DNA sequences code for this CDR3. This chain links TRBV19 with TRBJ2-1, with 8 nucleotides matching TRBD2. The trim removed 3 bases at V and 5 bases at J, leaving 0 bases unmatched. There are 13 residues in the CDR3. Germline loops: CDR1 LNHDA, CDR2 SQIVND (reference sequence). In DNA, the CDR3 is TGTGCCAGTAGTATCGGGAGGGACAATGAGCAGTTCTTC. This encodes CASSIGRDNEQFF.

This clone was observed a single time. This chain links TRBV12-3 or TRBV12-4 with TRBJ1-5; no definite D call. Trimming pared 3 bases from V and 6 bases from J, leaving 6 bases between. This CDR3 contains 12 residues. The CDR3 nucleotides are TGTGCCAGCAGTTTTACTACTCAGCCCCAGCATTTT. This gives the protein CASSFTTQPQHF.

The chain is built from TRBV19 and TRBJ2-2; D may be TRBD2 (5 bases). The germline V and J ends were trimmed by 5 bases and 7 bases, with 14 bases remaining between them. The germline V gene has CDR1 LNHDA and CDR2 SQIVND (reference sequence). CDR3 length: 14 amino acids. The CDR3 DNA reads as TGTGCCAGTAGTGTTGAGGGTCGTGGCGGGGAGCTGTTTTTT. Encoded protein: CASSVEGRGGELFF.

This chain uses TRBV28 with TRBJ1-6; D gene uncertain. V was shortened by 6 bases and J by 4 bases, with 16 bases between the two germline ends. CDR1 is MDHEN and CDR2 is SYDVKM in the germline V gene. This CDR3 is built from 16 residues. The CDR3 nucleotides are TGTGCCAGCAGCCAAGCCCAGCGGTATTATAATTCACCCCTCCACTTT. Encoded protein: CASSQAQRYYNSPLHF.

The V gene is TRBV28, the J gene TRBJ1-5; D is unresolved. Deletions cut 2 bases from V and 1 base from J, with 9 bases between. Germline V gene lookup returns CDR1 MDHEN and CDR2 SYDVKM. The CDR3 is made up of 15 amino acids. CDR3 loop: CASSLVTQSNQPQHF. The CDR3 DNA reads as TGTGCCAGCAGTTTAGTCACCCAGAGCAATCAGCCCCAGCATTTT. The full variable domain, its missing parts supplied by reference TRBV28 and TRBJ1-5, is DVKVTQSSRYLVKRTGEKVFLECVQDMDHENMFWYRQDPGLGLRLIYFSYDVKMKEKGDIPEGYSVSREKKERFSLILESASTNQTSMYLCASSLVTQSNQPQHFGDGTRLSIL.

The chain employs TRBV3-1 (or the pseudogene TRBV3-2) and TRBJ2-1; TRBD2 aligns across 9 bases. This CDR3 spans 17 amino acids. Germline-derived CDR1 and CDR2 are LGHDT and YNNKEL (reference sequence). V gave up 2 bases and J gave up 1 base; unmatched junction bases: 6. The DNA for the CDR3 is TGTGCCAGCAGCCAACTCTCTAGCGGGGAATCCTACAATGAGCAGTTCTTC. Amino acid sequence: CASSQLSSGESYNEQFF.

V and J are TRBV28 and TRBJ1-5, with D unclear. The ends were cut back, 1 base at V and 1 base at J, with 14 bases in the middle. The CDR3 spans 17 residues. Germline V CDR1 and CDR2: MDHEN, SYDVKM. The CDR3 loop is CASSLFFGDRSNQPQHF. The CDR3 region has the DNA TGTGCCAGCAGTTTATTTTTTGGAGATAGGAGCAATCAGCCCCAGCATTTT.